This T cell receptor beta chain was profiled in a study of cytomegalovirus exposure and HLA in healthy donors. In the study overall: The roughly 130 validation repertoires, a later analysis reported, used the same platform as the approximately 730 repertoires from the first cohort.

Study-level findings and limits: Published work reported that the classifier diagnosed cytomegalovirus status with high specificity and sensitivity. Clusters of TCRs from the first cohort tended to co-occur in the roughly 120 validation repertoires (as a later analysis found).

Profiling relied on immunoSEQ multiplex PCR, and the TCRdb table lists in-frame clones only, not all of them. The sample holds 65,000 to 80,000 clones, 90% to 95% seen once. As concerns this clone: Its specificity is unknown.

Trimming cost V 1 base and J 2 bases, with 6 bases left between them. Germline V CDR1 and CDR2: MGHRA, YSYEKL. The CDR3 spans 14 residues. The chain is built from TRBV4-1 and TRBJ1-3; D is ambiguous. The sequencing sample was made of PBMCs. This TCR came from a woman aged 18 to 35 in good health and CMV-seropositive. The CDR3 reads CASSQVRAGNTIYF. CDR3 in DNA: TGCGCCAGCAGCCAAGTCCGGGCTGGAAACACCATATATTTT.